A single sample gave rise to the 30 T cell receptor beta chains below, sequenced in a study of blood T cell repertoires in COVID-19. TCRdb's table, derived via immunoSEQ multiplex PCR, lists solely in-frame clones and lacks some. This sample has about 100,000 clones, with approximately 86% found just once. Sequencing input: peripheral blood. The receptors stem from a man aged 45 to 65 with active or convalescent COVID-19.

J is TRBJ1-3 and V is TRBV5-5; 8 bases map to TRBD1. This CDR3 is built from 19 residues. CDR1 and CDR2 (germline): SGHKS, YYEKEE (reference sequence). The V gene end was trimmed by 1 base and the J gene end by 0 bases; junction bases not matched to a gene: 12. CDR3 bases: TGTGCCAGCAGCTTGCTTGGACAGGGTGGAGTGGGCTCTGGAAACACCATATATTTT. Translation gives CASSLLGQGGVGSGNTIYF.

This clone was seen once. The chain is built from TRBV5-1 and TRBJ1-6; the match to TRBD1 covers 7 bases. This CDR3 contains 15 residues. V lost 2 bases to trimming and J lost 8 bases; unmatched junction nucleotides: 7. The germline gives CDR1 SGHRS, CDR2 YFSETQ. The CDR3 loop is CASSFSGTEDSPLHF. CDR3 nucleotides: TGCGCCAGCAGCTTCTCTGGGACAGAAGATTCACCCCTCCACTTT.

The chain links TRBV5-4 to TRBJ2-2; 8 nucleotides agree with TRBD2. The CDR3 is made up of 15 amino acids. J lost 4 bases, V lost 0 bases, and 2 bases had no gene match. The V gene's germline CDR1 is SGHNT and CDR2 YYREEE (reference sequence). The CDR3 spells CASSLGGGSTGELFF. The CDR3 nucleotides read TGTGCCAGCAGCTTGGGCGGGGGGTCCACCGGGGAGCTGTTTTTT.

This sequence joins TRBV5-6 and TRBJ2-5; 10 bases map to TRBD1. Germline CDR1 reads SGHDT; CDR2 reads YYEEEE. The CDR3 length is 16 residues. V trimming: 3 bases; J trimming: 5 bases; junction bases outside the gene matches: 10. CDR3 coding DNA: TGTGCCAGCAGCTGGGGCGGGACAGGGGTGGTGGAGACCCAGTACTTC. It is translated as CASSWGGTGVVETQYF.

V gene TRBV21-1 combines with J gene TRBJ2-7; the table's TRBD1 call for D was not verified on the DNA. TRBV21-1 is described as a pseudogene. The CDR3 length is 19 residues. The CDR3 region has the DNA TGTGCCAGCAGCAAAGCTCGGTTGGGCCCGGACAGACTATCCTACGAGCAGTACGTC. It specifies CASSKARLGPDRLSYEQYV.

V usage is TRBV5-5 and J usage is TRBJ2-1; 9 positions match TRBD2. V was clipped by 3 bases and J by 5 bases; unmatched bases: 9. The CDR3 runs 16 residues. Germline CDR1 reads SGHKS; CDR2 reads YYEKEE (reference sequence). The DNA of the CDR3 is TGTGCCAGCAGCTCGGAAGGTGCTAGCGGGAACAATGAGCAGTTCTTC. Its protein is CASSSEGASGNNEQFF.

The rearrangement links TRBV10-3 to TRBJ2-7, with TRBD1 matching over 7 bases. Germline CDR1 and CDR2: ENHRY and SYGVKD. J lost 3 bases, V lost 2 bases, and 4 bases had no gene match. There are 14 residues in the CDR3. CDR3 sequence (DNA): TGTGCCATCAGTGAGCGACAGGGCGGCTACGAGCAGTACTTC. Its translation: CAISERQGGYEQYF.

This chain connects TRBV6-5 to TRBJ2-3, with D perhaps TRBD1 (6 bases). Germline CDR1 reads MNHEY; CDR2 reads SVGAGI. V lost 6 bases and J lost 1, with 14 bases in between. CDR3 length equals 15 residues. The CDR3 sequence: CASSAQGTGTDTQYF. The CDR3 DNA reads TGTGCCAGCAGCGCACAGGGAACGGGCACAGATACGCAGTATTTT.

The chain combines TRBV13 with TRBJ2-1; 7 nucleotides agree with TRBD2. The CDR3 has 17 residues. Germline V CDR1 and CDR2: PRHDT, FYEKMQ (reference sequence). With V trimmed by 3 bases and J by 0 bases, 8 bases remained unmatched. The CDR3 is CASSFSAGLLSYNEQFF. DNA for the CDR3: TGTGCCAGCAGCTTTTCGGCGGGACTACTCTCCTACAATGAGCAGTTCTTC.

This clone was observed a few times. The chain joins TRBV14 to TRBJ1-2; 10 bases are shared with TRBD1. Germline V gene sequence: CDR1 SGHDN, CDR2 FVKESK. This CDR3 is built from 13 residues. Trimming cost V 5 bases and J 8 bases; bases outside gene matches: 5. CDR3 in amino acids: CASSSGTGAGYTF. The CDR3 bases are TGTGCCAGCAGCTCCGGGACAGGGGCCGGCTACACCTTC.

The CDR3 DNA sequence: TGTGCCAGCAGTTTAGGGGACAGGGGAAACAATGAGCAGTTCTTC. Translating gives CASSLGDRGNNEQFF. V is TRBV28 and J is TRBJ2-1, with TRBD1 identical over 10 bases. This CDR3 is built from 15 residues. Trimming cost V 2 bases and J 5 bases; bases outside gene matches: 3. The germline V gene has CDR1 MDHEN and CDR2 SYDVKM.

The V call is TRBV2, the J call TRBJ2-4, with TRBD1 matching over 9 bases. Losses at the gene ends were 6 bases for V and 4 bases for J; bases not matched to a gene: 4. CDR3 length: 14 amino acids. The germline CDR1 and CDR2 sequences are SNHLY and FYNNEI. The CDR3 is CASRGGQGKNIQYF. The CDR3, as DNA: TGTGCCAGCAGGGGGGGACAGGGAAAAAACATTCAGTACTTC.

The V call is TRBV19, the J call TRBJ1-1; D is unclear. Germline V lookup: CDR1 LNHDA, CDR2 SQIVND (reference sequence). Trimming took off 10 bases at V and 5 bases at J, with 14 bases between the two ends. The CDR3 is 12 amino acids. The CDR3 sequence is CATRGELTEAFF. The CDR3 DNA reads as TGTGCCACCCGGGGAGAGTTGACTGAAGCTTTCTTT.

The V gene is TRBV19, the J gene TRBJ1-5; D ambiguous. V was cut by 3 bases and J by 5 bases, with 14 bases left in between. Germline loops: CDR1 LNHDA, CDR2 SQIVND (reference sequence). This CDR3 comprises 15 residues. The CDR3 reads CASSIGADGHQPQHF. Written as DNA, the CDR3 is TGTGCCAGTAGTATCGGAGCGGACGGTCATCAGCCCCAGCATTTT.

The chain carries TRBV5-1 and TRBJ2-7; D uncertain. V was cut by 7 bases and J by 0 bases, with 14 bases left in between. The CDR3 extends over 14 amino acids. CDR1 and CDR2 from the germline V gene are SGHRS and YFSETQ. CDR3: CASLASASSYEQYV. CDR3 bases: TGCGCCAGCCTGGCGAGCGCGAGCTCCTACGAGCAGTACGTC.

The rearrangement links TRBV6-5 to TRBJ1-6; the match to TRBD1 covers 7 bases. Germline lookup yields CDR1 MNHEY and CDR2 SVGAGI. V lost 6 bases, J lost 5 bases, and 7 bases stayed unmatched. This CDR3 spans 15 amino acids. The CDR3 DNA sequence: TGTGCCAGCAGCCGAGACAGGGTAGATAATTCACCCCTCCACTTT. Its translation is CASSRDRVDNSPLHF.

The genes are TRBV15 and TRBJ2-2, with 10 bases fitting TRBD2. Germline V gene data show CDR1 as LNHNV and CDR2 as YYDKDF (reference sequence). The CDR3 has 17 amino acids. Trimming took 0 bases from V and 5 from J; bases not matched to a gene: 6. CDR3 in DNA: TGTGCCACCAGCAGAGATTTGGTAGCGGGGGGTACCGGGGAGCTGTTTTTT. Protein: CATSRDLVAGGTGELFF.

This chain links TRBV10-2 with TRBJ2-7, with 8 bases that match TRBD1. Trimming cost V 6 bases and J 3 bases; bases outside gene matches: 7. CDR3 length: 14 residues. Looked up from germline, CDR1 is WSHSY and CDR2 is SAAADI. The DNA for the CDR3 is TGCGCCAGCAGCGCAACAGGGGGAATCTACGAGCAGTACTTC. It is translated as CASSATGGIYEQYF.

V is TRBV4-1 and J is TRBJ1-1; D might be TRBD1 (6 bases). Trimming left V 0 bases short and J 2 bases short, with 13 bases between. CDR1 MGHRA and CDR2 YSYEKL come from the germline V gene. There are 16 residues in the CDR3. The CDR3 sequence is CASSQESDSFNTEAFF. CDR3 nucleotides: TGCGCCAGCAGCCAAGAATCGGACAGTTTCAACACTGAAGCTTTCTTT.

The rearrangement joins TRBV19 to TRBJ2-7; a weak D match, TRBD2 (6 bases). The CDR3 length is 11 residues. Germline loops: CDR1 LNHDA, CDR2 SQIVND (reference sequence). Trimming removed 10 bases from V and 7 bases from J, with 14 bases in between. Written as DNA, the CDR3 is TGTGCCACCAAGACTAGTACGGAGCAGTACGTC. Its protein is CATKTSTEQYV.

The CDR3 nucleotides read TGTGCCAGCAGCTCGGGACTAGCGGTCAACGGGGAGGGGGAGCAGTACGTC. Translating gives CASSSGLAVNGEGEQYV. The gene calls are TRBV5-6 and TRBJ2-7; TRBD2 aligns across 11 bases. The V and J ends lost 3 bases and 7 bases, in that order; junction bases with no gene match: 15. The CDR3 spans 17 residues. Germline V gives CDR1 SGHDT, CDR2 YYEEEE.

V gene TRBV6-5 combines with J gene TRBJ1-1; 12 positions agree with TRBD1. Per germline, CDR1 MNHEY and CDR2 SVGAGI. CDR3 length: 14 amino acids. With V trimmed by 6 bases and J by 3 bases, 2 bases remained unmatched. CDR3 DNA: TGTGCCAGCAGGGGACAGGGGGCTCACACTGAAGCTTTCTTT. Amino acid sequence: CASRGQGAHTEAFF.

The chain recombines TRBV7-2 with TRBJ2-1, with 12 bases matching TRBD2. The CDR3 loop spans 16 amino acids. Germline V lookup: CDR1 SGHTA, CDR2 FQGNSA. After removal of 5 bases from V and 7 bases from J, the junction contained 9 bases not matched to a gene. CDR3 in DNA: TGTGCCAGCAGCCCCCTAGCGGGGGGGTACCAGAATGAGCAGTTCTTC. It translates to CASSPLAGGYQNEQFF.

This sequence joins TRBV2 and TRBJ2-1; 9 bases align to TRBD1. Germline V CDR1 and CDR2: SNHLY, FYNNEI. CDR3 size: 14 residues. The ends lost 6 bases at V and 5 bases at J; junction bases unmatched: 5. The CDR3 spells CASRRDRVDNEQFF. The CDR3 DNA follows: TGTGCCAGCAGGAGGGACAGGGTCGACAATGAGCAGTTCTTC.

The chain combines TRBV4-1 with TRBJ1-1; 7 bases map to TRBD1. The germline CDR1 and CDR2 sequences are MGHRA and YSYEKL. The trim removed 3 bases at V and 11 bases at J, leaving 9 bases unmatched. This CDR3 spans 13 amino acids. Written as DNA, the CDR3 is TGCGCCAGCAGCCAGCTACAGGGGAGTCCGGCTTTCTTT. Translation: CASSQLQGSPAFF.

The CDR3 DNA reads as TGTGCCAGCAGCTTGGTCGGTTACGAGCAGTACGTC. It translates to CASSLVGYEQYV. V usage is TRBV5-6 and J usage is TRBJ2-7; D is uncertain. Deletions cut 0 bases from V and 4 bases from J, with 5 bases between. The CDR3 is made up of 12 amino acids. Germline lookup yields CDR1 SGHDT and CDR2 YYEEEE.

The CDR3 here is CASSYNRAYNEQFF. CDR3 in DNA: TGTGCCAGCAGTTACAACCGGGCCTACAATGAGCAGTTCTTC. This rearrangement joins TRBV6-5 to TRBJ2-1; D unresolved. Germline V gene sequence: CDR1 MNHEY, CDR2 SVGAGI. This CDR3 is built from 14 residues. The ends were cut back, 2 bases at V and 2 bases at J, with 7 bases in the middle.

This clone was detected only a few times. The CDR3 reads CASSPTGGSYNEQFF. The CDR3 bases are TGTGCCAGCAGCCCCACAGGGGGCTCCTACAATGAGCAGTTCTTC. The rearrangement uses TRBV3-1 (or the pseudogene TRBV3-2) and TRBJ2-1; TRBD1 matches 8 bases. With 4 bases clipped from V and 0 bases from J, the junction kept 2 bases outside the gene matches. Germline CDR1 reads LGHDT; CDR2 reads YNNKEL (reference sequence). The CDR3 loop spans 15 amino acids.

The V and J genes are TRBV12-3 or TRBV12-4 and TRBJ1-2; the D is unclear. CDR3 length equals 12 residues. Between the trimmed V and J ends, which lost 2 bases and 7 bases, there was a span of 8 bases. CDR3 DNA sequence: TGTGCCAGCAGTTTACAAGGCGGTGGCTACACCTTC. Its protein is CASSLQGGGYTF.

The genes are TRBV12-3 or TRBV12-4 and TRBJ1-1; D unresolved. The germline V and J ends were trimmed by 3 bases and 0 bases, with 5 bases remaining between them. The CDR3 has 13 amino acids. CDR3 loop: CASSFRLNTEAFF. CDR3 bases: TGTGCCAGCAGTTTTCGGTTGAACACTGAAGCTTTCTTT.